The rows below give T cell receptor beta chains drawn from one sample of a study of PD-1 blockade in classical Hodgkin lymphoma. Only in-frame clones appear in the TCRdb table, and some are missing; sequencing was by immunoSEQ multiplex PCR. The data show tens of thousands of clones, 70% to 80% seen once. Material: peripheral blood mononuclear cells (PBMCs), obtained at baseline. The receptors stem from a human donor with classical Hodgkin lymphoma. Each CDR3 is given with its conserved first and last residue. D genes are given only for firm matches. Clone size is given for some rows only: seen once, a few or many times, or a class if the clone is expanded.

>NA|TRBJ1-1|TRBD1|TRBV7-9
TGTGCCAGCAGCTTAGATACCGGGACAGTTGAAGCTTTCTTT
CASSLDTGTVEAFF
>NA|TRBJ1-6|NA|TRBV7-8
TGTGCCAGCAGATTGAACAATTCACCCCTCCACTTT
CASRLNNSPLHF
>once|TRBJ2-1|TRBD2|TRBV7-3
TGTGCCTCAAAATGGACTAGCGGGAGCAATGAGCAGTTCTTC
CASKWTSGSNEQFF
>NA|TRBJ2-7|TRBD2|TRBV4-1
TGCGCCAGCAGCCAAGAGTCAGGGAGGGGCGAGCAGTACTTC
CASSQESGRGEQYF
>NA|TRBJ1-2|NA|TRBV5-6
TGTGCCAGCAGCGCCGACGGAGCCCATTTCTATGGCTACACCTTC
CASSADGAHFYGYTF
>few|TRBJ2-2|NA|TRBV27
TGTGCCGCAAGTTCGGGGAACGGGGAGCTGTTTTTT
CAASSGNGELFF
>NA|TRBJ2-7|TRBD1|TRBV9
TGTGCCAGCAGCGTATCGGCGGGGACAGGGGCCTACGAGCAGTACTTC
CASSVSAGTGAYEQYF
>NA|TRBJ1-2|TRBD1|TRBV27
TGTGCCAGCAGTGCCAACAGGGGGCCTGGCTACACCTTC
CASSANRGPGYTF
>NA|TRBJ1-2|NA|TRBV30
TGTGCCTGGACTTCGGGGGCGGACTATGGCTACACCTTC
CAWTSGADYGYTF
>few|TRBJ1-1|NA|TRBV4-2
TGTGCCAGCAGCCAGGATAGAACAGGGCGGGCCACTGAAGCTTTCTTT
CASSQDRTGRATEAFF
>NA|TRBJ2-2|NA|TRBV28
TGTGCCAGCAGACAGGGGAGGGGCACCGGGGAGCTGTTTTTT
CASRQGRGTGELFF
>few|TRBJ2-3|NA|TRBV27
TGTGCCAGCAGTTTATCCAGCACAGATACGCAGTATTTT
CASSLSSTDTQYF
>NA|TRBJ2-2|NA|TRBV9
TGTGCCAGCAGCGTAGGAATCGCCGGGGAGCTGTTTTTT
CASSVGIAGELFF
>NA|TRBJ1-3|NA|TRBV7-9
TGTGCCAGCAGCTTTATAGAAGCCTCTGGAAACACCATATATTTT
CASSFIEASGNTIYF
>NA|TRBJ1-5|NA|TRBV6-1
TGTGCCAGCAGTTTTCTTTTTTATAGCAATCAGCCCCAGCATTTT
CASSFLFYSNQPQHF
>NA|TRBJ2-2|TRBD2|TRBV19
TGTGCCAGTAGTATTTTAATTATCGAGCGGGAGGGCACCACCGGGGAGCTGTTTTTT
CASSILIIEREGTTGELFF
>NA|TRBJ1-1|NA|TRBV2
TGTGCCAGGAAATGGAGCACTGAAGCTTTCTTT
CARKWSTEAFF
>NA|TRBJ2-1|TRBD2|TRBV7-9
TGTGCCAGCAGCTTAGCGGTGAGCGGGAGAGACAATGAGCAGTTCTTC
CASSLAVSGRDNEQFF
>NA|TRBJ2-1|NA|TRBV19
TGTGCCAGTAGTCCAGGGTACAATGAGCAGTTCTTC
CASSPGYNEQFF
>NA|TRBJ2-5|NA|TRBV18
TGTGCCAGCTCACCGTGGGAGGCAGGGGAGACCCAGTACTTC
CASSPWEAGETQYF
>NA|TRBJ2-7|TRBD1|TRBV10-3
TGTGCCACAAGCGCCAGGGGGAACGAGCAGTACTTC
CATSARGNEQYF
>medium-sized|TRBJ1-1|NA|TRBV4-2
TGTGCCAGCAGCCAAGATCCCACAGGGCTGGTGAACACTGAAGCTTTCTTT
CASSQDPTGLVNTEAFF
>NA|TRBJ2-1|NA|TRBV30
TGTGCCTGGAGTGTCGGACTTGGCCACTACAATGAGCAGTTCTTC
CAWSVGLGHYNEQFF
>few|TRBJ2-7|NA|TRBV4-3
TGCGCCAGCAGCCTGGACTATGGGACCTACGAGCAGTACTTC
CASSLDYGTYEQYF
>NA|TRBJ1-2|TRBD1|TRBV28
TGTGCCAGCATTTCCCTTTACTCGGGACAGGGGGCCGTAGGGGTTTTTGACTATGGCTACACCTTC
CASISLYSGQGAVGVFDYGYTF
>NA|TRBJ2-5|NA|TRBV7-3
TGTGCCAGCAGCTCCCATGGCGGGACTCAAGAGACCCAGTACTTC
CASSSHGGTQETQYF
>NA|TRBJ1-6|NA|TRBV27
TGTGCCAGCAGCCACCGGGCGGAGAATTCACCCCTCCACTTT
CASSHRAENSPLHF
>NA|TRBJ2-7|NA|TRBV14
TGTGCCAGCAGCCCTGGGCACAGAACCTACGAGCAGTACTTC
CASSPGHRTYEQYF
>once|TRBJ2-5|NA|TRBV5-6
TGTGCCAGCGAGGGCCTCTTCTCCACAGCCCAAGAGACCCAGTACTTC
CASEGLFSTAQETQYF
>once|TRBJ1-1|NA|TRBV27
TGTGCCAGCAGCCTTCAACAGGGCCGGAACACTGAAGCTTTCTTT
CASSLQQGRNTEAFF
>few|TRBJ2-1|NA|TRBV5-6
TGTGCCAGCAGCTTGGCGGTTAGTAGCGTAGATGAGCAGTTCTTC
CASSLAVSSVDEQFF
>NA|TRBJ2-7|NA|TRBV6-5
TGTGCCAGCAGTCCCCCGGGGGTAGACGAGCAGTACTTC
CASSPPGVDEQYF
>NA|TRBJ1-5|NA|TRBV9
TGTGCCAGCAGCGTGGATGGGGGCAATCAGCCCCAGCATTTT
CASSVDGGNQPQHF
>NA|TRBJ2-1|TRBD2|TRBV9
TGTGCCAGCAGCGGGGGACTAGCGGGAAACAATGAGCAGTTCTTC
CASSGGLAGNNEQFF
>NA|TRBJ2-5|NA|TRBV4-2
TGTGCCAGCAGCCGAGAAAGGCGCCAACTACCCAGGTCAAAGACCCAGTACTTC
CASSRERRQLPRSKTQYF
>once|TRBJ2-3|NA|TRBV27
TGTGCCAGCGGAGAAAAAGGGGTTCTCCGCACAGATACGCAGTATTTT
CASGEKGVLRTDTQYF
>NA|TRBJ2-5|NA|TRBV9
TGTGCCAGCAGCGTAGGGTCTGGGGGGCCCGAGGGGACCCAGTACTTC
CASSVGSGGPEGTQYF
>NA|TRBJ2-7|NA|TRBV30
TGTGCCTGGAGTTCAGGGAGCTCCTACGAGCAGTACTTC
CAWSSGSSYEQYF
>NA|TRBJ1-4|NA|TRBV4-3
TGCGCCAGCAGCCAAGATGAGGACACCTTTAGAAGGACAACTAATGAAAAACTGTTTTTT
CASSQDEDTFRRTTNEKLFF
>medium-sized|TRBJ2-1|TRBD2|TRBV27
TGTGCCAGCAGCCCCGGGCTACTAGCGGGGTCTGGCAATGAGCAGTTCTTC
CASSPGLLAGSGNEQFF
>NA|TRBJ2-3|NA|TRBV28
TGTGCCAGCAGTCTTCCCCGGCGTGTACCAACAGATACGCAGTATTTT
CASSLPRRVPTDTQYF
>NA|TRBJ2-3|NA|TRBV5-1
TGCGCCAGCAGCCTCGGGTCCGGGGTCACAGATACGCAGTATTTT
CASSLGSGVTDTQYF
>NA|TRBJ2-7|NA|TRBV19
TGTGCCAGTAGTATCCGGGTCGACTCCTACGAGCAGTACTTC
CASSIRVDSYEQYF
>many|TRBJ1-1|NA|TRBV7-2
TGTGCCAGCAGCTCCGCCCATTCTGAAGCTTTCTTT
CASSSAHSEAFF
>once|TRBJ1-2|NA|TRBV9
TGTGCCAGCAGCGTAGACAGTCGGTATGGCTACACCTTC
CASSVDSRYGYTF
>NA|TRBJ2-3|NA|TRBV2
TGTGCCAGCAGTGAAGCGATTCAGACTCAGTACACAGATACGCAGTATTTT
CASSEAIQTQYTDTQYF
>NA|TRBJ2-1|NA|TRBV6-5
TGTGCCAGCAGTTACCTCAGGACGGGGACACACGATGAGCAGTTCTTC
CASSYLRTGTHDEQFF
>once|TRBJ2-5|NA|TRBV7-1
TGTGCCAGCAGCTTGGGACTGGGGGGAGAGACCCAGTACTTC
CASSLGLGGETQYF
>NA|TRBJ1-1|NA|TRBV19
TGTGCCAGTAGTATAGGGGCAGGGATGAACACTGAAGCTTTCTTT
CASSIGAGMNTEAFF
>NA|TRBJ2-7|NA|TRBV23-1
TGCGCCAGCACTCCTGTGGGAACCCATGGCACCTACGAGCAGTACTTC
CASTPVGTHGTYEQYF
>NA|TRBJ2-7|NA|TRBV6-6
TGTGCCAGCAGTTATTTGCGTGGGGCAGCTTACGAGCAGTACTTC
CASSYLRGAAYEQYF
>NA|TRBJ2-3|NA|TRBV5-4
TGTGCCAGCAGCTTCACTTGGGGCACAGATACGCAGTATTTT
CASSFTWGTDTQYF
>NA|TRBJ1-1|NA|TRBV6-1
TGTGCCAGCAGGTCGAGTTCGAACACTGAAGCTTTCTTT
CASRSSSNTEAFF
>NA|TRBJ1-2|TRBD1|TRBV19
TGTGCCAGCCAACTCGGGACAGCGCTTAACTATGGCTACACCTTC
CASQLGTALNYGYTF